The 23 T cell receptor beta chains below were found in one sample sequenced in a study of control samples from healthy donors and cancer patients. The assay was immunoSEQ multiplex PCR, and TCRdb's table has in-frame clones only and misses some. The table records about 140,000 clones, 90% to 95% of them present only once. Sequences were obtained from blood. These receptors were collected from a man between 40 and 49 years old in good health.

J is TRBJ2-5 and V is TRBV27; 9 nucleotides align to TRBD2. Germline trimming cut 0 bases from V and 5 bases from J; bases unmatched to any gene: 1. CDR1 and CDR2 (germline): MNHEY, SMNVEV (reference sequence). This CDR3 is built from 14 residues. Written as DNA, the CDR3 is TGTGCCAGCAGTTTATCGGCGGGAGGGGAGACCCAGTACTTC. Its protein product is CASSLSAGGETQYF.

The genes are TRBV9 and TRBJ1-5; 8 positions match TRBD1. The trim removed 3 bases at V and 7 bases at J, leaving 3 bases unmatched. The length of the CDR3 is 13 residues. CDR1 and CDR2 (germline): SGDLS, YYNGEE. For the CDR3, the DNA is TGTGCCAGCAGCGGGACAGGGAACCAGCCCCAGCATTTT. This sequence encodes CASSGTGNQPQHF.

The rearrangement joins TRBV19 to TRBJ2-7; D gene uncertain. The CDR3 is 13 residues long. V dropped 7 bases and J dropped 6 bases, with 16 bases sitting between them. Germline V gene data show CDR1 as LNHDA and CDR2 as SQIVND (reference sequence). The CDR3 sequence: CASTPASRGEQYF. In DNA form, the CDR3 reads TGTGCCAGTACCCCTGCGAGTAGAGGCGAGCAGTACTTC.

In regard to this clone: At one boundary the junction diverges from the germline segment, which might be a read error. The V call is TRBV6-1, the J call TRBJ2-5; 7 bases align to TRBD2. Germline CDR1 and CDR2: MNHNS and SASEGT. This CDR3 contains 15 residues. The CDR3 region is CASSQAGLAPKTQYF. The CDR3 DNA reads as TGTGCCAGCAGTCAAGCGGGACTGGCTCCCAAGACCCAGTACTTC.

The chain has TRBV11-2 and TRBJ2-2; no clear D. There are 13 residues in the CDR3. Deletions cut 8 bases from V and 6 bases from J, with 13 bases between. Per germline, CDR1 SGHAT and CDR2 FQNNGV. The DNA for the CDR3 is TGTGCCAGCTCTATGTCCGAGGCCGGGGAGCTGTTTTTT. Its translation is CASSMSEAGELFF.

This clone has just a few counts. This sequence joins TRBV30 and TRBJ1-5; 8 bases map to TRBD1. Germline assignment: CDR1 GTSNPN and CDR2 SVGIG (reference sequence). The J segment lost 0 bases and the V segment lost 0 bases, leaving 16 bases of the junction unmatched. The CDR3 covers 20 residues. The CDR3 DNA reads as TGTGCCTGGAGTGTAAAGCGGGGAGGACAGGGCCGCAATAGCAATCAGCCCCAGCATTTT. It translates to CAWSVKRGGQGRNSNQPQHF.

The genes are TRBV28 and TRBJ1-5, with 11 bases matching TRBD1. The CDR3 is 12 residues long. The germline CDR1 and CDR2 sequences are MDHEN and SYDVKM. In DNA form, the CDR3 reads TGTGCAACCGGGACAGGGGGTCAGCCCCAGCATTTT. Its protein product is CATGTGGQPQHF.

For the CDR3, the DNA is TGTGCCAGCGGAATCAGGGGGGGCTACGAGCAGTACTTC. Protein sequence: CASGIRGGYEQYF. This chain links TRBV5-5 with TRBJ2-7; D is perhaps TRBD1 or TRBD2 (7 bases each). In germline, CDR1 is SGHKS, CDR2 YYEKEE (reference sequence). Trimming cost V 7 bases and J 3 bases, with 14 bases left between them. This CDR3 comprises 13 residues.

The rearrangement uses TRBV2 and TRBJ2-7; a possible D gene is TRBD2 (6 bases). This CDR3 spans 15 amino acids. With 3 bases removed from V and 0 bases from J, the gap between germline ends came to 12 bases. From germline, CDR1 is SNHLY and CDR2 FYNNEI. The DNA of the CDR3 is TGTGCCAGCAGTGACTCGCGGGGTTACTCCTACGAGCAGTACTTC. Translated, it gives CASSDSRGYSYEQYF.

This clone was observed a single time. The chain recombines TRBV5-1 with TRBJ1-3, with D unresolved. V was trimmed by 0 bases and J by 0 bases, leaving 4 bases between them. This CDR3 comprises 14 residues. Germline CDR1 is SGHRS and CDR2 is YFSETQ. CDR3 sequence: CASSLGDSGNTIYF. CDR3 nucleotide sequence: TGCGCCAGCAGCTTGGGGGACTCTGGAAACACCATATATTTT.

The CDR3 sequence: CASSQGYSGGNQPQHF. CDR3 DNA: TGTGCCAGCAGCCAAGGCTATTCTGGGGGGAATCAGCCCCAGCATTTT. The chain couples TRBV7-8 to TRBJ1-5, with D possibly being TRBD1 (5 bases). V dropped 5 bases and J dropped 4 bases, with 18 bases sitting between them. Germline-derived CDR1 and CDR2 are SGHVS and FQNEAQ. The CDR3 consists of 16 residues.

The genes are TRBV9 and TRBJ2-7, with 9 nucleotides matching TRBD1. CDR3 length equals 16 residues. V shed 4 bases and J 2 bases; nucleotides not matched to a gene: 10. Germline values: CDR1 SGDLS, CDR2 YYNGEE. The CDR3, as DNA: TGTGCCAGCAGCAGCACTTCGAGACAGGGGGCCTACGAGCAGTACTTC. It specifies CASSSTSRQGAYEQYF. The full variable domain, its missing parts supplied by reference TRBV9 and TRBJ2-7, is DSGVTQTPKHLITATGQRVTLRCSPRSGDLSVYWYQQSLDQGLQFLIQYYNGEERAKGNILERFSAQQFPDLHSELNLSSLELGDSALYFCASSSTSRQGAYEQYFGPGTRLTVT.

The chain joins TRBV5-4 to TRBJ2-7; the D gene is possibly TRBD1 (5 bases). From germline, CDR1 is SGHNT and CDR2 YYREEE (reference sequence). The CDR3 length is 13 residues. Trimming removed 4 bases from V and 2 bases from J, with 10 bases in between. The CDR3 DNA is TGTGCCAGCAGCAAGGACACCCCCTACGAGCAGTACTTC. Translating it yields CASSKDTPYEQYF. The full variable domain, completed using reference TRBV5-4 and TRBJ2-7, is ETGVTQSPTHLIKTRGQQVTLRCSSQSGHNTVSWYQQALGQGPQFIFQYYREEENGRGNFPPRFSGLQFPNYSSELNVNALELDDSALYLCASSKDTPYEQYFGPGTRLTVT.

The table lists this clone with a count of one. This chain uses TRBV27 with TRBJ1-2, with a tentative D call TRBD1 (5 bases). The CDR3 sequence is 16 residues long. Germline CDR1 is MNHEY and CDR2 is SMNVEV (reference sequence). V dropped 4 bases and J dropped 8 bases, with 23 bases sitting between them. The CDR3 protein is CASSSSSGLLSGGYTF. The CDR3 DNA sequence: TGTGCCAGCAGTTCAAGCTCGGGTCTTCTGTCAGGGGGCTACACCTTC.

The chain links TRBV18 to TRBJ2-1; 8 bases map to TRBD1. V was clipped by 9 bases and J by 3 bases; unmatched bases: 10. The CDR3 runs to 15 residues. In germline, CDR1 is KGHSH, CDR2 LQKENI. The CDR3 coding sequence is TGTGCCAGTCTTCGGGGGACAGGAGTCTACAATGAGCAGTTCTTC. Amino acids: CASLRGTGVYNEQFF. Variable domain in full (rest from reference TRBV18 and TRBJ2-1): NAGVMQNPRHLVRRRGQEARLRCSPMKGHSHVYWYRQLPEEGLKFMVYLQKENIIDESGMPKERFSAEFPKEGPSILRIQQVVRGDSAAYFCASLRGTGVYNEQFFGPGTRLTVL.

This rearrangement joins TRBV6-5 to TRBJ1-1, with D unclear. The germline CDR1 and CDR2 sequences are MNHEY and SVGAGI. The CDR3 loop spans 15 amino acids. Trimming stripped 2 bases from V and 0 bases from J, with 10 bases between. CDR3 bases: TGTGCCAGCAGTTACGGAGGAGAGCTGAACACTGAAGCTTTCTTT. It specifies CASSYGGELNTEAFF.

This clone was seen once. The rearrangement uses TRBV3-1 (or the pseudogene TRBV3-2) and TRBJ2-1, with TRBD2 matching over 7 bases. V gave up 1 base and J gave up 10 bases; unmatched junction bases: 7. The CDR3 has 14 amino acids. CDR1 is LGHDT, CDR2 YNNKEL, per germline (reference sequence). CDR3 in amino acids: CASSQGPLAREQFF. As DNA, the CDR3 is TGTGCCAGCAGCCAAGGGCCACTAGCGAGGGAGCAGTTCTTC.

The chain combines TRBV28 with TRBJ2-7; 7 bases match TRBD2. Looked up from germline, CDR1 is MDHEN and CDR2 is SYDVKM. The CDR3 is made up of 14 amino acids. V trimming: 6 bases; J trimming: 0 bases; junction bases outside the gene matches: 5. CDR3 in DNA: TGTGCCAGCAGACAAAGCGGGGCCTCCTACGAGCAGTACTTC. Its protein is CASRQSGASYEQYF.

J is TRBJ1-2 and V is TRBV3-1 (or the pseudogene TRBV3-2), with D possibly being TRBD1 (5 bases). The CDR3 has 15 amino acids. Germline-derived CDR1 and CDR2 are LGHDT and YNNKEL (reference sequence). Trimming shortened V by 4 bases and J by 2 bases, and 14 bases separated the two germline ends. The CDR3 DNA is TGTGCCAGCAGCCCCGTTCAGGGATCGAACTATGGCTACACCTTC. Translated, it gives CASSPVQGSNYGYTF.

This sequence joins TRBV28 and TRBJ2-3; D remains ambiguous. The CDR3 length is 12 residues. The V gene lost 2 bases and the J gene lost 7 bases, with 7 bases spanning the gap. Germline V CDR1 and CDR2: MDHEN, SYDVKM. The DNA for the CDR3 is TGTGCCAGCAGTTTACCCAGCCATACGCAGTATTTT. Residues: CASSLPSHTQYF. Using reference TRBV28 and TRBJ2-3 for the parts outside the CDR3, the full variable domain is DVKVTQSSRYLVKRTGEKVFLECVQDMDHENMFWYRQDPGLGLRLIYFSYDVKMKEKGDIPEGYSVSREKKERFSLILESASTNQTSMYLCASSLPSHTQYFGPGTRLTVL.

The rearrangement uses TRBV5-6 and TRBJ1-5; D ambiguous. Trimming pared 4 bases from V and 5 bases from J, leaving 7 bases between. Germline loops: CDR1 SGHDT, CDR2 YYEEEE. The CDR3 contains 12 residues. CDR3 nucleotide sequence: TGTGCCAGCAGCCAGCAAGATCAGCCCCAGCATTTT. It specifies CASSQQDQPQHF.

J is TRBJ2-3 and V is TRBV5-8; D is unclear. Trimming took off 1 base at V and 2 bases at J, with 11 bases between the two ends. The CDR3 is 15 residues long. Germline assignment: CDR1 SGHTS and CDR2 YDEGEE. In DNA form, the CDR3 reads TGTGCCAGCAGCTTGTCGGTCCTTCCCACAGATACGCAGTATTTT. It encodes CASSLSVLPTDTQYF.

The V gene is TRBV6-6, the J gene TRBJ1-2; a possible D gene is TRBD1 (5 bases). V was clipped by 2 bases and J by 5 bases, with 15 bases between them. The CDR3 consists of 15 residues. Per germline, CDR1 MNHNY and CDR2 SVGAGI (reference sequence). CDR3: CASSYTSGDRYGYTF. Here the CDR3 DNA reads TGTGCCAGCAGTTACACATCGGGGGATCGGTATGGCTACACCTTC.